A selection of T cell receptor beta chains follows, all from one sample in a study of read filtering for tumor transcriptome and immune sequencing. TCRdb ran MiXCR on the reads and lists one entry per CDR3 protein. In the table there are more than 35,000 distinct CDR3 sequences, 14% of which are singletons. Input material: a population of CD138-negative cells sorted from bone marrow. The receptor source for this set is a donor over 35 with multiple myeloma. Both conserved end residues are part of each CDR3. The D gene is left open where the match is weak. Clone size is not always given. Where it is, it says once, few, many or a class for expanded clones.

j_call d_call clone_size v_call cdr3_nt cdr3_aa
TRBJ1-3 . . TRBV4-1 TGCGCCAGCAGCTGGCTGGGCGATGGAAACACCATATATTTT CASSWLGDGNTIYF
TRBJ2-1 TRBD2 many TRBV7-9 TGTGCCAGCAGGACCCCCGCGCTAGCGGGGGGCCCTAGGGATGAGCAGTTCTTC CASRTPALAGGPRDEQFF
TRBJ1-1 . many TRBV20-1 TGCAGTGCCAGGGGACGGACGAACACTGAAGCTTTCTTT CSARGRTNTEAFF
TRBJ2-2 . many TRBV29-1 TGCAGCGTTGTGGGGGGTTACACCGGGGAGCTGTTTTTT CSVVGGYTGELFF
TRBJ1-1 TRBD1 many TRBV4-1 TGCGCCAGCAGCCAAGTTGGGACAGAAAAAGCTTTCTTT CASSQVGTEKAFF
TRBJ2-7 . . TRBV7-9 TGTGCCAGCAGCTCACGGCAAGGGGCGGACGAGCAGTACTTC CASSSRQGADEQYF
TRBJ1-4 . many TRBV6-5 TGTGCCACCCGCCTTTTAGAAAAACTGTTTTTT CATRLLEKLFF
TRBJ2-3 . . TRBV5-1 TGCGCCAGCAGCTTGCCGCCGAATACAGATACGCAGTATTTT CASSLPPNTDTQYF
TRBJ2-5 . many TRBV7-9 TGTGCCAGCAGCCGAGGGGGCGGGGGACTTCAAGAGACCCAGTACTTC CASSRGGGGLQETQYF
TRBJ2-1 TRBD2 many TRBV4-3 TGCGCCAGCAGCCAAGAGGAGCGGGGGGACTACAATGAGCAGTTCTTC CASSQEERGDYNEQFF
TRBJ2-3 . many TRBV20-1 TGCAGTGCTAGAGCTATCGGGGCTAGCACAGATACGCAGTATTTT CSARAIGASTDTQYF
TRBJ2-5 . many TRBV19 TGTGCCAGTAGTATCCAGGCTGGGGAGACCCAGTACTTC CASSIQAGETQYF
TRBJ2-2 . many TRBV30 TGTGCCGGAAACGGGGGTAACAGGGAGCTGTTTTTT CAGNGGNRELFF
TRBJ2-5 TRBD2 many TRBV12-3/TRBV12-4 TGTGCCAGCAGAGGACTAGCGGGGTACCAAGAGACCCAGTACTTC CASRGLAGYQETQYF
TRBJ2-3 TRBD2 many TRBV11-2 TGTGCCAGCAGCTTAATAGGTAGCGGGGGGGCAATAGATACGCAGTATTTT CASSLIGSGGAIDTQYF
TRBJ2-2 TRBD2 many TRBV27 TGTGCCAGCAGTTTAGTCTGGACTAGCCCCACCGGGGAGCTGTTTTTT CASSLVWTSPTGELFF
TRBJ2-7 . many TRBV2 TGTGCCAGCAGTGAAGAGGGCCTAGCTGGGGGGCAGTACTTC CASSEEGLAGGQYF
TRBJ2-1 TRBD2 many TRBV6-4 TGTGCCAGCAGTCCCGGACTAGCGGGGGGCCACAATGAGCAGTTCTTC CASSPGLAGGHNEQFF
TRBJ2-5 . . TRBV20-1 TGCAGTGCTAGTCCGGGCCAAGAGACCCAGTACTTC CSASPGQETQYF
TRBJ2-1 TRBD2 many TRBV19 TGTGCCAGTAGGAGAACTAGCGGGAGGTACAATGAGCAGTTCTTC CASRRTSGRYNEQFF
TRBJ2-5 . many TRBV3-2 TGTGCCAGCAGCCAAGAAGGGGCGGGGGGGCAAGAGACCCAGTACTTC CASSQEGAGGQETQYF
TRBJ2-7 . many TRBV28 TGTGCCAGCAGTTTCCCGGGGCCTGCCTACGAGCAGTACTTC CASSFPGPAYEQYF
TRBJ1-1 TRBD1 many TRBV20-1 TGCAGTGCTAGAGATGTGGGACGGACAGGGGGGATTACTGAAGCTTTCTTT CSARDVGRTGGITEAFF
TRBJ2-1 TRBD2 many TRBV20-1 TGCAGTGCTAGAGATCGGTTCCTAGCGGGGTCTGGCTCCTACAATGAGCAGTTCTTC CSARDRFLAGSGSYNEQFF
TRBJ2-7 TRBD1 many TRBV7-2 TGTGCCAGCAGCCTCCGACAGGGGGCCTACGAGCAGTACTTC CASSLRQGAYEQYF
TRBJ1-1 . . TRBV25-1 TGTGCCAGCCGGCAGGGAAACACTGAAGCTTTCTTT CASRQGNTEAFF
TRBJ1-1 . many TRBV20-1 TGCAGTGCCCCCCCCACGGGACAAGAAGCTTTCTTT CSAPPTGQEAFF
TRBJ2-2 . . TRBV19 TGTGCCAGTAGGGTCCTGGGTAGGACGACCGGGGAGCTGTTTTTT CASRVLGRTTGELFF
TRBJ1-3 TRBD1 many TRBV12-3/TRBV12-4 TGTGCCAGCAGTTTGCCTCTCCTACAGGGGTCCGGAAACACCATATATTTT CASSLPLLQGSGNTIYF
TRBJ2-5 TRBD2 many TRBV3-1 TGTGCCAGCAGCCAAGTCACTAGCGGGGGGGGGCCTCAAGAGACCCAGTACTTC CASSQVTSGGGPQETQYF
TRBJ2-5 . many TRBV9 TGTGCCAGCAGCCCATATTCGGGGGCCGCGGAGACCCAGTACTTC CASSPYSGAAETQYF
TRBJ2-2 TRBD2 many TRBV28 TGTGCCAGCAGTCTAGGGACTAGCTATGCCACCGGGGAGCTGTTTTTT CASSLGTSYATGELFF
TRBJ2-1 TRBD2 many TRBV11-2 TGTGCCAGCAGCTTAGTACCAGGACTAGCGGGGCCCTACAATGAGCAGTTCTTC CASSLVPGLAGPYNEQFF
TRBJ2-1 . . TRBV28 TGTGCCAGCACCCCCCCCGGGGTAGATCGGTCCGGTGAGCAGTTCTTC CASTPPGVDRSGEQFF
TRBJ2-3 . few TRBV5-1 TGTGCCAGCAGCTTGCTACAGGCGCAGTATTTT CASSLLQAQYF
TRBJ2-5 TRBD1 many TRBV20-1 TGCAGTGCTAAAATAGGGGGGACAGGGCCAGAGACCCAGTACTTC CSAKIGGTGPETQYF
TRBJ2-7 TRBD2 few TRBV29-1 TGCAGCGCTGTGGAGCGGGGGCCCTACGAGCAGTACTTC CSAVERGPYEQYF
TRBJ1-5 . few TRBV20-1 TGCAGTGCTAGGAGAAGCAATCAGCCCCAGCATTTT CSARRSNQPQHF
TRBJ1-2 . many TRBV6-6 TGTGCCAGCAGTCCTTCAGGGATAGATGGCTACACCTTC CASSPSGIDGYTF
TRBJ2-7 TRBD1 many TRBV2 TGTGCCAGCAGTCGACAGGGGGCATTTGAGTACGAGCAGTACTTC CASSRQGAFEYEQYF
TRBJ1-5 . many TRBV15 TGTGCCACCAGCAGAGGTGAGGGGGTCGCTCAGCCCCAGCATTTT CATSRGEGVAQPQHF
TRBJ2-1 . many TRBV5-1 TGCGCCAGCGCAAGGACGGTAACCTACAATGAGCAGTTCTTC CASARTVTYNEQFF
TRBJ2-5 TRBD1 many TRBV7-2 TGTGCCAGCAGCCGGGACAGGGGAGAGACCCAGTACTTC CASSRDRGETQYF
TRBJ2-6 . many TRBV10-3 TGTGCCATCAGCCTGGGTGGAGGGGCCAACGTCCTGACTTTC CAISLGGGANVLTF
TRBJ2-1 . . TRBV10-3 TGTGCCATCAGCGGTGGACTATACAATGAGCAGTTCTTC CAISGGLYNEQFF
TRBJ2-1 . many TRBV12-3/TRBV12-4 TGTGCCAGCAGCAGGGGTGATGAGCAGTTCTTC CASSRGDEQFF
TRBJ1-1 . few TRBV28 TGTGCCAGCAGTTTTTGGGGGCTAGTTTTCTTT CASSFWGLVFF
TRBJ2-7 TRBD1 many TRBV11-3 TGTGCCAGCAGCACCGGACAGGGGCTAAGAGACGAGCAGTACTTC CASSTGQGLRDEQYF
TRBJ2-7 . many TRBV5-5 TGTGCCAGCAGCTTGTTTCTGGGGCAGTCGAGCTCCTACGAGCAGTACTTC CASSLFLGQSSSYEQYF
TRBJ1-2 . many TRBV7-2 TGTGCCAGCAGCCAATACAGGGAGGTTAATTATGGCTACACCTTC CASSQYREVNYGYTF
TRBJ2-1 . medium-sized TRBV10-1 TGCGCCAGCAGCCACTCCCGACTTGTTGGGCAGTTCTTC CASSHSRLVGQFF
TRBJ2-1 TRBD2 many TRBV20-1 TGCAGTGCTAGAGATCAAGCGGGGGGGTACAATGAGCAGTTCTTC CSARDQAGGYNEQFF
TRBJ2-2 . many TRBV29-1 TGCAGCGTCAAAAGGGGTGCGAACACCGGGGAGCTGTTTTTT CSVKRGANTGELFF
TRBJ2-2 . many TRBV29-1 TGCAGCGTTGAAGAACGGCCGAACACCGGGGAGCTGTTTTTT CSVEERPNTGELFF
TRBJ2-3 . many TRBV29-1 TGCAGCGTTCAGGTCGCCACAGATACGCAGTATTTT CSVQVATDTQYF
TRBJ1-4 TRBD1 many TRBV4-1 TGCGCCAGCAGCCAAGGAGAGACAGGGGTACATGAAAAACTGTTTTTT CASSQGETGVHEKLFF
TRBJ1-5 . many TRBV6-2/TRBV6-3 TGTGCCAGCAGCGACGGACAGCCCCAGCATTTT CASSDGQPQHF
TRBJ1-1 . . TRBV27 TGTGCCAGCAGGGCCCCAAACACTGAAGCTTTCTTT CASRAPNTEAFF
TRBJ1-3 . many TRBV10-3 TGTGCCATCAGAGAATGGAACACCATATATTTT CAIREWNTIYF